Below are 5 T cell receptor beta chains sequenced from a single sample in a study of vaccination effects on CD4 cells after COVID-19. Generated by immunoSEQ multiplex PCR, the TCRdb table keeps only in-frame clones and is missing some. The table has some 60,000 clones, 60% to 80% seen once. The antigens of these receptors remain unknown. Pools of viral peptides were used by the ViraFEST assay to expand antigen-specific CD4+ T cells ahead of sequencing. The authors isolated CD4+ T cells after roughly eleven days of culture. Vaccinees lacked prior SARS-CoV-2 infection and tested negative for nucleocapsid antibodies. Sequenced here: CD4+ T cells from PBMCs cultured with HCoV-NL63 spike peptides, sampled before COVID-19 vaccination. Every receptor here comes from a human donor who received a COVID-19 vaccine.

J is TRBJ2-5 and V is TRBV27, with 14 bases fitting TRBD2. With V trimmed by 5 bases and J by 6 bases, 5 bases remained unmatched. This CDR3 spans 15 amino acids. CDR1 and CDR2 (germline): MNHEY, SMNVEV (reference sequence). The CDR3 region has the DNA TGTGCCAGCAGTACGACTAGCGGGGGGGCAAAGACCCAGTACTTC. Residues: CASSTTSGGAKTQYF.

The chain has TRBV6-5 and TRBJ2-3; the D gene is possibly TRBD2 (5 bases). V shed 4 bases and J shed 3 bases, with 14 bases lying between them. CDR1 MNHEY and CDR2 SVGAGI come from the germline V gene. This CDR3 contains 15 residues. Written as DNA, the CDR3 is TGTGCCAGCAGTTCGCACGGGGTTGGGACAGATACGCAGTATTTT. Translated: CASSSHGVGTDTQYF.

This rearrangement joins TRBV28 to TRBJ1-4; TRBD1 matches 9 bases. The J segment lost 5 bases and the V segment lost 3 bases, leaving 4 bases of the junction unmatched. Per the germline V gene, CDR1 is MDHEN and CDR2 is SYDVKM. This CDR3 spans 15 amino acids. The CDR3 region is CASSLGGTGNEKLFF. In DNA form, the CDR3 reads TGTGCCAGCAGTTTGGGGGGGACAGGGAATGAAAAACTGTTTTTT.

This chain uses TRBV28 with TRBJ2-1; TRBD1 agrees at 8 bases. In germline, CDR1 is MDHEN, CDR2 SYDVKM. This CDR3 spans 15 amino acids. Germline trimming cut 3 bases from V and 4 bases from J; bases unmatched to any gene: 5. The CDR3 protein is CASSFLQGGYNEQFF. DNA of the CDR3: TGTGCCAGCAGTTTTTTACAGGGGGGTTACAATGAGCAGTTCTTC.

This clone is a singleton in its sample. This chain connects TRBV29-1 to TRBJ2-3; D call uncertain. Germline loops: CDR1 SQVTM, CDR2 ANQGSEA. CDR3 length equals 13 residues. Trimming took 4 bases from V and 2 from J, leaving 10 bases between them. The CDR3 DNA is TGCAGCGTTGCTGGCGGAGCCACAGATACGCAGTATTTT. Residues: CSVAGGATDTQYF.